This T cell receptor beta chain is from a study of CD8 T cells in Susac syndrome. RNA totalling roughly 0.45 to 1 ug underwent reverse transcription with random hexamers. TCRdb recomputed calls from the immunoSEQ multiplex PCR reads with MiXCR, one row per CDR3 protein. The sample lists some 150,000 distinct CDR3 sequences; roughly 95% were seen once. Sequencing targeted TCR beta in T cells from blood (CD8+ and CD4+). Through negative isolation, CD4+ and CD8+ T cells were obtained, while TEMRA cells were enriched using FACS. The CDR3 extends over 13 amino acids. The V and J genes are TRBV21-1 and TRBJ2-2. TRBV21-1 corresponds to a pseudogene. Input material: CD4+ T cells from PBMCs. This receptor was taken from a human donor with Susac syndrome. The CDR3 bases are TGTGCCAGCCCACCGGAGATTGGGCGGGAGCTGTTTTTT. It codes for CASPPEIGRELFF.